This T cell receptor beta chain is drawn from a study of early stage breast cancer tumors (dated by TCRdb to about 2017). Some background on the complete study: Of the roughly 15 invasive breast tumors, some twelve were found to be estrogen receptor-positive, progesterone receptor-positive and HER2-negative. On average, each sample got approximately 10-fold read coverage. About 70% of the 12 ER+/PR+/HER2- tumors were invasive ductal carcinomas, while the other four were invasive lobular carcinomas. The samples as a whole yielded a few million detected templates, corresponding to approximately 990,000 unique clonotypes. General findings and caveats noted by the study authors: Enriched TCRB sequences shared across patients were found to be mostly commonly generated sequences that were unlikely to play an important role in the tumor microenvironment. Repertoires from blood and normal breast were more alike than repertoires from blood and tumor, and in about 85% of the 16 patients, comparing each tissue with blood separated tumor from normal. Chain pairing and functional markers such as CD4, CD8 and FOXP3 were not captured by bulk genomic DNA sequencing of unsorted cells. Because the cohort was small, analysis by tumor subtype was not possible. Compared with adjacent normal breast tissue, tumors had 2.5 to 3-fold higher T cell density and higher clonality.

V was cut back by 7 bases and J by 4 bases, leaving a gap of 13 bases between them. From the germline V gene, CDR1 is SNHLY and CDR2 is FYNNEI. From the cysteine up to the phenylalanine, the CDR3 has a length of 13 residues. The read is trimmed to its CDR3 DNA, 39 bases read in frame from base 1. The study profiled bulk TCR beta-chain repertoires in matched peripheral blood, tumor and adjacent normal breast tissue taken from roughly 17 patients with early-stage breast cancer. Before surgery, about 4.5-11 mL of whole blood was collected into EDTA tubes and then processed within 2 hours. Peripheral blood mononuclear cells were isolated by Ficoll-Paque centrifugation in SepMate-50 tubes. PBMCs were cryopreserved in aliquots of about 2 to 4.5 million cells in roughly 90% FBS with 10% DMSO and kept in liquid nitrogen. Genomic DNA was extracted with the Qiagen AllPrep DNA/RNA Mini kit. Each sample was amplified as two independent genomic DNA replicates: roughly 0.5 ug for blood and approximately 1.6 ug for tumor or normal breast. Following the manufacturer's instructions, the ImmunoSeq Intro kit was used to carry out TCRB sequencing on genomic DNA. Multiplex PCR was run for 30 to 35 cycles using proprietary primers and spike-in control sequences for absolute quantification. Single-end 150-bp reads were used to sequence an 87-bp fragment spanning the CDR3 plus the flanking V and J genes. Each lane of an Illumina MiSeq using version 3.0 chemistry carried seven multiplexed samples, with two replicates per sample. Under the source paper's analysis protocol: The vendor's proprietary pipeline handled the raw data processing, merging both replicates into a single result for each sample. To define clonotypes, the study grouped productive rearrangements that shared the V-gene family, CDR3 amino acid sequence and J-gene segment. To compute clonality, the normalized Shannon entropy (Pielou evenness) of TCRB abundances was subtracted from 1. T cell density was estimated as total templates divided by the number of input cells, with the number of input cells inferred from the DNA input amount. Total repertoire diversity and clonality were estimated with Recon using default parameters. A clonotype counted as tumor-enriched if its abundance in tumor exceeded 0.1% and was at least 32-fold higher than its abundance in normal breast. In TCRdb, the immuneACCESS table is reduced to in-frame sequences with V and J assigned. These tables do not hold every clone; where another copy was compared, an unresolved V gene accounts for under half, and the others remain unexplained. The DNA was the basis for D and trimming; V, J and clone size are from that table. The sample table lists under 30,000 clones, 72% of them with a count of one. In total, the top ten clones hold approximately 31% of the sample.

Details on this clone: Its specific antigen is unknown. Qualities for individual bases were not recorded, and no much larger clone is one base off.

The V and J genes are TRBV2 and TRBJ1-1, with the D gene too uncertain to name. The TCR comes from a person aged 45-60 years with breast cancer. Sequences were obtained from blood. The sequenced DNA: TGTGCCAGCACCTATGGGCCAGGCACTGAAGCTTTCTTT. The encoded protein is CASTYGPGTEAFF.